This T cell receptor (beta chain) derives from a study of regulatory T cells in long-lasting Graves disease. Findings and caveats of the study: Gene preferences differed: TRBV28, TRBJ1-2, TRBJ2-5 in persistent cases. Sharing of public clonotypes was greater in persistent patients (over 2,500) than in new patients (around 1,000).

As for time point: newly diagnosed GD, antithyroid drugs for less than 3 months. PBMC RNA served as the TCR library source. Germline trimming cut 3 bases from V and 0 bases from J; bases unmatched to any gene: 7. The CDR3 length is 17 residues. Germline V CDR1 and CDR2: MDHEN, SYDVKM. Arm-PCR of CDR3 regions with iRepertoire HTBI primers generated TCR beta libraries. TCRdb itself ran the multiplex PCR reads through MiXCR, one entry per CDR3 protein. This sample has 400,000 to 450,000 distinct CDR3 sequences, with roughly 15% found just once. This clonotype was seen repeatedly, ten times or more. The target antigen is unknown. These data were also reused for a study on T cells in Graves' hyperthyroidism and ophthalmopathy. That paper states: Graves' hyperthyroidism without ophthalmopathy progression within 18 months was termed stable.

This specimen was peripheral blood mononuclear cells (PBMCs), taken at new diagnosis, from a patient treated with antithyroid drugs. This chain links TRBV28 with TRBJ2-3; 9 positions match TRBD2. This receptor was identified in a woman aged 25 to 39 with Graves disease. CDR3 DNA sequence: TGTGCCAGCAGTTTCGTACTAGCGGGTCCTAGCACAGATACGCAGTATTTT. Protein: CASSFVLAGPSTDTQYF.